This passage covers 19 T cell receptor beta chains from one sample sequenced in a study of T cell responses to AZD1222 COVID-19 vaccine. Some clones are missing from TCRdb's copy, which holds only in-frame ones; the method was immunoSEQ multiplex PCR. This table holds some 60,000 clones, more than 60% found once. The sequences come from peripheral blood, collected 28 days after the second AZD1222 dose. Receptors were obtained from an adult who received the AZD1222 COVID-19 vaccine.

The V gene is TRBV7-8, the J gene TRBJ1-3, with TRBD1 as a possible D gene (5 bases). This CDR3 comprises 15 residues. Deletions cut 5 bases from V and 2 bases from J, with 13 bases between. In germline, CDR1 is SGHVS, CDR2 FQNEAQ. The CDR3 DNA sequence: TGTGCCAGCAGCCGGGGGGACGAAACTGGAAACACCATATATTTT. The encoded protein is CASSRGDETGNTIYF.

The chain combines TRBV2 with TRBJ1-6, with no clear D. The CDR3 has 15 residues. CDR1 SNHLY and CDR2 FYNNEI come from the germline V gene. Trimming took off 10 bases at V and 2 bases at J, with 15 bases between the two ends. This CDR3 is CATGGSVPYNSPLHF. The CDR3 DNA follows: TGTGCCACCGGAGGGTCGGTTCCCTATAATTCACCCCTCCACTTT.

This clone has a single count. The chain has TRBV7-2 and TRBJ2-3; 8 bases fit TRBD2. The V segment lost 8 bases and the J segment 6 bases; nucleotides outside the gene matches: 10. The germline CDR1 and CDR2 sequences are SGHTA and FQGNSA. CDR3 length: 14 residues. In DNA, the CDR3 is TGTGCCAGCGCCCCAGCGGGGGTTTCGGATACGCAGTATTTT. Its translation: CASAPAGVSDTQYF.

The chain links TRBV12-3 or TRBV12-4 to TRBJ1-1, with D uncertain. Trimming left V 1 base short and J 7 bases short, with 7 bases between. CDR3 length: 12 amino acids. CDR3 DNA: TGTGCCAGCAGTTTAGATGTAGGTGAAGCTTTCTTT. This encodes CASSLDVGEAFF.

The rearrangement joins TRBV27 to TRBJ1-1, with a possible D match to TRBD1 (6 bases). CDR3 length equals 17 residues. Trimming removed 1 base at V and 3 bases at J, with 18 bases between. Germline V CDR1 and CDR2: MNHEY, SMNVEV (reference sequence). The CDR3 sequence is CASSLFQGSFGDTEAFF. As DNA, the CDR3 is TGTGCCAGCAGTTTATTCCAGGGGAGCTTTGGGGACACTGAAGCTTTCTTT.

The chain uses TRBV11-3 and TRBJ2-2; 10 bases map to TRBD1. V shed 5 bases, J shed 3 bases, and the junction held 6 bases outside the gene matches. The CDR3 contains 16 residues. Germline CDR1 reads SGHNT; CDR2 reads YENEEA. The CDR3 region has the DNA TGTGCCAGCAGCCCATCCGGGACAGGGGACACCGGGGAGCTGTTTTTT. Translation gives CASSPSGTGDTGELFF.

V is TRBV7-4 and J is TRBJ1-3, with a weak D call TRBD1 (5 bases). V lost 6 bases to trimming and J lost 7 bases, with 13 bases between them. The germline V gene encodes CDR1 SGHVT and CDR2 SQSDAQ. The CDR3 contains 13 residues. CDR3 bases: TGTGCCAGCAGGGGTACGAAGGGGAACACCATATATTTT. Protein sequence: CASRGTKGNTIYF.

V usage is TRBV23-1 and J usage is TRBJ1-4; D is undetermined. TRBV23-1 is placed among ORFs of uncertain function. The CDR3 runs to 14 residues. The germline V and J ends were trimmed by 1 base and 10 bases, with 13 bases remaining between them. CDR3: CASSQWTIFGKLFF. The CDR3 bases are TGCGCCAGCAGTCAATGGACCATTTTCGGAAAACTGTTTTTT.

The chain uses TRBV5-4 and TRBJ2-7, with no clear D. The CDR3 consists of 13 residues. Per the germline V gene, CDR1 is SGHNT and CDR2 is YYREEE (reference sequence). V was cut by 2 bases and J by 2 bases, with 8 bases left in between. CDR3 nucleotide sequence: TGTGCCAGCAGCTTCTCCGGAACCTACGAGCAGTACTTC. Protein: CASSFSGTYEQYF.

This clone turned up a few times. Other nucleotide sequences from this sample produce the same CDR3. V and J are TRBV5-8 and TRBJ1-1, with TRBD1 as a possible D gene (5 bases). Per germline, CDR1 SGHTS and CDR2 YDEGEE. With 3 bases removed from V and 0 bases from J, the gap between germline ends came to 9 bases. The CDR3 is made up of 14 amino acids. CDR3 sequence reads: CASSSDNLNTEAFF. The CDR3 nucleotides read TGTGCCAGCAGCTCGGACAACCTGAACACTGAAGCTTTCTTT.

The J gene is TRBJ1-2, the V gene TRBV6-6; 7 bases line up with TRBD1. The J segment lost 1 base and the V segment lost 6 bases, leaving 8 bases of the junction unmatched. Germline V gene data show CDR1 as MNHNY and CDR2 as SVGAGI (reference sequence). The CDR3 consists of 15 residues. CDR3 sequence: CASRPGGQINYGYTF. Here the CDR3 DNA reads TGTGCCAGCAGGCCCGGGGGACAGATTAACTATGGCTACACCTTC.

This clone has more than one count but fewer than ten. The CDR3 DNA is TGTGCCAGCAGCTTACGGCCGGGACAGGGGTCGGGGGAGCAGTACTTC. This gives the protein CASSLRPGQGSGEQYF. The chain employs TRBV11-2 and TRBJ2-7; 10 bases match TRBD1. Germline V CDR1 and CDR2: SGHAT, FQNNGV. V shed 2 bases, J shed 7 bases, and the junction held 11 bases outside the gene matches. The CDR3 runs 16 residues.

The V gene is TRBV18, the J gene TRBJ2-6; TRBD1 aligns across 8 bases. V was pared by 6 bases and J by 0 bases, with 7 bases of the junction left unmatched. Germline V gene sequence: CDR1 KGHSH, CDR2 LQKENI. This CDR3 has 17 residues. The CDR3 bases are TGTGCCAGCTCGCCCCAGGGGGCCAACTCTGGGGCCAACGTCCTGACTTTC. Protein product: CASSPQGANSGANVLTF.

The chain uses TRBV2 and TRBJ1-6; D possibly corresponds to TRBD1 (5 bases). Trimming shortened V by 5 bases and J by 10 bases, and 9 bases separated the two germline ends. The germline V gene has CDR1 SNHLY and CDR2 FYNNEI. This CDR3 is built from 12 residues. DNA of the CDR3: TGTGCCAGCAGTCAGGGTTACTCACCCCTCCACTTT. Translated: CASSQGYSPLHF.

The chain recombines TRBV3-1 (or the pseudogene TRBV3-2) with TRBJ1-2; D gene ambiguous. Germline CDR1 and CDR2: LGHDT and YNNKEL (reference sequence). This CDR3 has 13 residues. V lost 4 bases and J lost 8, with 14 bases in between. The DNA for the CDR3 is TGTGCCAGCAGCCGTGGCAGGTGGGGAGGCTACACCTTC. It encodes CASSRGRWGGYTF.

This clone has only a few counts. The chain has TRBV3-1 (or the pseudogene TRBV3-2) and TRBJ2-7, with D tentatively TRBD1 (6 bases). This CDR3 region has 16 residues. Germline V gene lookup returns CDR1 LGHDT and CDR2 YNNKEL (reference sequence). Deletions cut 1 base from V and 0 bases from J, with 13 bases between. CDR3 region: CASSQVSGVGSYEQYF. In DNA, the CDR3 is TGTGCCAGCAGCCAAGTATCAGGGGTGGGCTCCTACGAGCAGTACTTC.

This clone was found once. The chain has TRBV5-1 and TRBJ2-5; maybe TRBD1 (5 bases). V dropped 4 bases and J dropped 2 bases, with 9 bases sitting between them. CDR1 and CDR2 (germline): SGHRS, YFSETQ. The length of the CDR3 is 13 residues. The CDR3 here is CASSIGQQETQYF. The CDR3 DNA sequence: TGCGCCAGCAGCATTGGACAACAAGAGACCCAGTACTTC.

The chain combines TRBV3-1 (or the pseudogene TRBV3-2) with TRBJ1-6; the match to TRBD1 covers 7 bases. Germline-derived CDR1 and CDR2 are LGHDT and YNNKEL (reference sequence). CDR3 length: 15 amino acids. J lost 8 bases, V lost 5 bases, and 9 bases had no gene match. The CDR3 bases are TGTGCCAGCAGCTCCACGACAGGGATCGATTCACCCCTCCACTTT. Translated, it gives CASSSTTGIDSPLHF.

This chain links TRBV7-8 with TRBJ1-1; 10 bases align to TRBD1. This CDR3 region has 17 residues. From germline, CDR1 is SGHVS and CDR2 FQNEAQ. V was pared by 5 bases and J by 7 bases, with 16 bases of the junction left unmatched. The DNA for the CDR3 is TGTGCCAGCAGCCCGACAGGGGGCTCGGAGTCTATGAGTGAAGCTTTCTTT. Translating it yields CASSPTGGSESMSEAFF.